These T cell receptor beta chains were read from a single sample in a study of T cell responses to AZD1222 COVID-19 vaccine. The protocol was immunoSEQ multiplex PCR, while the TCRdb copy is restricted to in-frame clones and leaves out a portion. The sample contains around 130,000 clones, 90% of which appear only once. Here the sequenced sample was peripheral blood, taken 28 days after the second dose of the MenACWY control vaccine. All receptors come from an adult who received the MenACWY meningococcal vaccine as a control. CDR3s include the opening cysteine and the closing phenylalanine or tryptophan. A D gene is named only where the DNA matches it firmly. The size of a clone is reported for some rows only, either as once, few or many, or as a class for expanded clones.

cdr3_length clone_size d_call j_call v_call cdr3_aa cdr3_nt
17 . . TRBJ2-2 TRBV21-1 CASSPPGTGDLTGELFF TGTGCCAGCAGTCCCCCCGGGACAGGGGACCTCACCGGGGAGCTGTTTTTT
16 . . TRBJ2-1 TRBV5-4 CASRSGGTANHNEQFF TGTGCCAGCAGGTCCGGGGGGACAGCGAACCACAATGAGCAGTTCTTC
13 . . TRBJ1-1 TRBV5-1 CASSLGGNTEAFF TGCGCCAGCAGCTTAGGGGGAAACACTGAAGCTTTCTTT
16 . TRBD2 TRBJ2-7 TRBV7-6 CASSSWTSGSIDEQYF TGTGCCAGCAGCTCTTGGACTAGCGGGAGTATTGACGAGCAGTACTTC
13 . . TRBJ1-4 TRBV5-1 CASSLRDNEKLFF TGCGCCAGCAGCTTGAGGGATAATGAAAAACTGTTTTTT
13 . . TRBJ1-1 TRBV28 CASMANGRPEAFF TGTGCCAGCATGGCCAACGGAAGGCCTGAAGCTTTCTTT
15 . . TRBJ2-5 TRBV18 CASSASPGNQETQYF TGTGCCAGCTCAGCTAGCCCGGGGAATCAAGAGACCCAGTACTTC
11 . . TRBJ1-5 TRBV3-1/TRBV3-2 CATGHGQPQHF TGTGCCACGGGACATGGGCAGCCCCAGCATTTT
15 . . TRBJ1-2 TRBV23-1 CASSRDLGPLGGYTF TGCGCCAGCAGTCGAGACCTCGGGCCCCTTGGCGGCTACACCTTC
12 . . TRBJ1-2 TRBV29-1 CSARWGAYGYTF TGCAGCGCCAGGTGGGGAGCCTATGGCTACACCTTC
12 . TRBD2 TRBJ2-5 TRBV28 CASSGLEETQYF TGTGCCAGCAGTGGACTAGAAGAGACCCAGTACTTC
13 . . TRBJ2-3 TRBV29-1 CSVEGPGTDTQYF TGCAGCGTTGAGGGCCCTGGCACAGATACGCAGTATTTT
14 . . TRBJ1-1 TRBV29-1 CSVDAGKQNTEAFF TGCAGCGTTGACGCCGGGAAACAGAACACTGAAGCTTTCTTT
16 . TRBD2 TRBJ2-3 TRBV4-3 CASSQDRWSRGDTQYF TGCGCCAGCAGCCAAGATCGGTGGTCGCGGGGGGATACGCAGTATTTT
13 few TRBD2 TRBJ2-7 TRBV5-1 CASSPGRAYEQYF TGCGCCAGCAGCCCCGGGAGGGCCTACGAGCAGTACTTC
16 . . TRBJ1-3 TRBV7-9 CASSQTQALSGNTIYF TGTGCCAGCAGCCAAACCCAGGCTCTCTCTGGAAACACCATATATTTT
13 . . TRBJ1-5 TRBV28 CASSLGKNQPQHF TGTGCCAGCAGTTTGGGAAAAAATCAGCCCCAGCATTTT
16 once . TRBJ2-1 TRBV11-1 CASSLGRTMTYNEQFF TGTGCCAGCAGCTTGGGAAGGACAATGACCTACAATGAGCAGTTCTTC
15 . TRBD1 TRBJ1-2 TRBV28 CASSAFRGQSYGYTF TGTGCCAGCAGTGCCTTCAGGGGGCAAAGCTATGGCTACACCTTC
12 . . TRBJ2-2 TRBV11-2 CASSLDIGELFF TGTGCCAGCAGCTTAGATATCGGGGAGCTGTTTTTT
13 . . TRBJ2-7 TRBV7-2 CASSLYWGYEQYF TGTGCCAGCAGCTTATATTGGGGGTACGAGCAGTACTTC
17 . . TRBJ1-6 TRBV27 CASSAIGRSSYNSPLHF TGTGCCAGCAGTGCAATCGGCAGGAGCTCCTATAATTCACCCCTCCACTTT
14 . . TRBJ1-3 TRBV4-1 CASSQGASGNTIYF TGCGCCAGCAGCCAAGGGGCCTCTGGAAACACCATATATTTT